The rows below give T cell receptor beta chains drawn from one sample of a study of blood T cells in healthy people across ages. TCRdb ran MiXCR on the 5' RACE reads and lists one entry per CDR3 protein. The sample shows 650,000 to 1,000,000 distinct CDR3 sequences, roughly 40% of them seen only once. The sequencing input was blood. Every receptor here comes from a man between 18 and 29 years old in good health. CDR3s include the opening cysteine and the closing phenylalanine or tryptophan. Each record gives: clone size, D gene, V gene, J gene, CDR3 protein, CDR3 DNA. A D gene is named only where the DNA matches it firmly. A row's size may be missing; if present it is once, few, many or a size class.

once	NA	TRBV10-3	TRBJ2-5	CAIGEETQYF	TGTGCCATCGGAGAAGAGACCCAGTACTTC
NA	TRBD2	TRBV9	TRBJ2-5	CASSVGTSGTPETQYF	TGTGCCAGCAGCGTGGGGACTAGCGGCACCCCCGAGACCCAGTACTTC
NA	TRBD1	TRBV27	TRBJ2-1	CASNTRAGQGLNEQFF	TGTGCCAGCAACACTAGGGCGGGACAGGGGCTCAATGAGCAGTTCTTC
NA	NA	TRBV4-1	TRBJ1-1	CASSQGHSLNTEAFF	TGCGCCAGCAGCCAAGGACACAGCCTGAACACTGAAGCTTTCTTT
few	NA	TRBV6-6	TRBJ1-6	CASSYSGQDNSPLHF	TGTGCCAGCAGTTACTCGGGGCAGGATAATTCACCCCTCCACTTT
many	NA	TRBV10-3	TRBJ2-3	CAIWGGSTDTQYF	TGTGCCATCTGGGGCGGTAGCACAGATACGCAGTATTTT
NA	TRBD1	TRBV4-2	TRBJ1-2	CASSQSRTGRRDYTF	TGTGCCAGCAGCCAATCCCGGACAGGGAGAAGGGACTACACCTTC
once	NA	TRBV5-6	TRBJ2-7	CASSLGDPTYEQYF	TGTGCCAGCAGCTTGGGGGACCCAACCTACGAGCAGTACTTC
NA	NA	TRBV11-2	TRBJ1-1	CASSPSAGANTEAFF	TGTGCCAGCAGCCCCTCCGCAGGGGCGAACACTGAAGCTTTCTTT
NA	TRBD1	TRBV5-6	TRBJ2-3	CASSLIRGQGSDTQYF	TGTGCCAGCAGCCTCATACGGGGACAGGGCTCAGATACGCAGTATTTT
many	NA	TRBV20-1	TRBJ2-5	CSARDRAGLGVETQYF	TGCAGTGCTAGAGATCGGGCGGGCCTAGGCGTAGAGACCCAGTACTTC
NA	TRBD2	TRBV29-1	TRBJ2-5	CSVVSWPSGGEETQYF	TGCAGCGTTGTCAGTTGGCCTAGCGGGGGCGAAGAGACCCAGTACTTC
NA	TRBD2	TRBV7-9	TRBJ2-5	CASSLGLAGGLHVETQYF	TGTGCCAGCAGCCTCGGACTAGCGGGAGGCCTGCACGTCGAGACCCAGTACTTC
NA	NA	TRBV25-1	TRBJ2-5	CASKGSTGQETQYF	TGTGCCAGCAAGGGCAGTACAGGCCAAGAGACCCAGTACTTC
NA	NA	TRBV27	TRBJ1-1	CASRRGVEAFF	TGTGCCAGCAGGAGAGGGGTTGAAGCTTTCTTT
once	NA	TRBV6-2/TRBV6-3	TRBJ2-6	CASSYSNSRKPRPGANVLTF	TGTGCCAGCAGTTACTCGAATTCACGGAAGCCTAGGCCTGGGGCCAACGTCCTGACTTTC
NA	TRBD1	TRBV11-2	TRBJ2-1	CASSGRTRDRRSNNEQFF	TGTGCCAGCAGCGGTAGGACCCGGGACAGGCGGTCCAACAATGAGCAGTTCTTC
few	NA	TRBV7-9	TRBJ1-4	CASSLAEILATNEKLFF	TGTGCCAGCAGCTTAGCGGAAATACTCGCAACTAATGAAAAACTGTTTTTT
NA	NA	TRBV20-1	TRBJ1-2	CSARTASYGYTF	TGCAGTGCAAGGACAGCCTCCTATGGCTACACCTTC
NA	TRBD1	TRBV6-2/TRBV6-3	TRBJ2-5	CASSYDDRGHVETQYF	TGTGCCAGCAGTTACGATGACAGGGGGCATGTAGAGACCCAGTACTTC
few	NA	TRBV7-2	TRBJ2-2	CASSLGPGEGGELFF	TGTGCCAGCAGCTTAGGTCCAGGGGAGGGCGGGGAGCTGTTTTTT
NA	NA	TRBV4-2	TRBJ2-3	CASSQEATRTDTQYF	TGTGCCAGCAGCCAAGAAGCGACCCGCACAGATACGCAGTATTTT